Each of the 10 T cell receptor beta chains below was sequenced from the same sample in a study of vaccination and CD4 T cells after COVID-19. Their specific antigens are unknown. Treatment defined: approximately 11-day PBMC culture with coronavirus spike peptide pools or control peptides (ViraFEST assay). An Oncomine TCR Beta short-read assay was used to sequence the DNA from cultured CD4+ T cells. MiXCR was run by TCRdb on the PCR reads, yielding one entry per CDR3 protein. This table has almost 15,000 distinct CDR3 sequences, around 74% appearing once. Input material: CD4+ T cells from blood, cultured in vitro. These receptors all come from a human donor who had recovered from COVID-19.

The V gene is TRBV14, the J gene TRBJ1-2, with a tentative D call TRBD1 (6 bases). Trimming pared 7 bases from V and 4 bases from J, leaving 16 bases between. Per germline, CDR1 SGHDN and CDR2 FVKESK. The CDR3 sequence is 14 residues long. The chain's CDR3 is CASTDSRGGYGYTF. The CDR3 nucleotides read TGTGCCAGCACCGATTCCCGAGGGGGCTATGGCTACACCTTC.

V and J are TRBV7-3 and TRBJ2-3; D gene ambiguous. Germline values: CDR1 SGHTA, CDR2 FQGTGA. The ends were cut back, 3 bases at V and 1 base at J, with 5 bases in the middle. This CDR3 region has 13 residues. In DNA, the CDR3 is TGTGCCAGCAGCTTGGACGGCACAGATACGCAGTATTTT. This encodes CASSLDGTDTQYF.

The CDR3 sequence is CASSSTTGTQSSYNSPLHF. CDR3 nucleotide sequence: TGTGCCAGCAGTTCCACCACCGGGACGCAGAGCTCCTATAATTCACCCCTCCACTTT. This chain joins TRBV28 and TRBJ1-6, with D tentatively TRBD1 (5 bases). The CDR3 is made up of 19 amino acids. The germline CDR1 and CDR2 sequences are MDHEN and SYDVKM. Trimming pared 4 bases from V and 0 bases from J, leaving 19 bases between.

The rearrangement uses TRBV28 and TRBJ1-1; a possible D gene is TRBD1 (5 bases). This CDR3 region has 15 residues. V lost 5 bases and J lost 1, with 14 bases in between. CDR1 is MDHEN, CDR2 SYDVKM, per germline. In DNA form, the CDR3 reads TGTGCCAGCAGTAGATGGGAGCAGGGGAACACTGAAGCTTTCTTT. This translates into CASSRWEQGNTEAFF.

V is TRBV28 and J is TRBJ1-5; D uncertain. Trimming stripped 4 bases from V and 6 bases from J, with 13 bases between. CDR3 size: 14 residues. The germline V gene has CDR1 MDHEN and CDR2 SYDVKM. The CDR3 DNA sequence: TGTGCCAGCAGTTCCCCCCCTCGGAGTCAGCCCCAGCATTTT. Translation: CASSSPPRSQPQHF.

This chain connects TRBV7-2 to TRBJ2-5; possible D gene TRBD2, 6 bases. This CDR3 is built from 16 residues. Trimming removed 2 bases at V and 5 bases at J, with 18 bases between. CDR1 is SGHTA and CDR2 is FQGNSA in the germline V gene. The CDR3 reads CASSLSLSGRWETQYF. In DNA form, the CDR3 reads TGTGCCAGCAGCTTATCCCTTTCAGGGAGGTGGGAGACCCAGTACTTC.

This clonotype showed up just once. V and J are TRBV11-3 and TRBJ1-1; no reliable D call. V lost 4 bases to trimming and J lost 5 bases, with 11 bases between them. This CDR3 has 13 amino acids. The germline V gene encodes CDR1 SGHNT and CDR2 YENEEA. DNA of the CDR3: TGTGCCAGCAGCTCGAGGGTCGGTACTGAAGCTTTCTTT. Translated, it gives CASSSRVGTEAFF. The variable domain in full, completed from reference TRBV11-3 and TRBJ1-1, reads EAGVVQSPRYKIIEKKQPVAFWCNPISGHNTLYWYLQNLGQGPELLIRYENEEAVDDSQLPKDRFSAERLKGVDSTLKIQPAELGDSAVYLCASSSRVGTEAFFGQGTRLTVV.

The V gene is TRBV20-1, the J gene TRBJ1-1; TRBD1 agrees at 7 bases. This CDR3 has 13 residues. CDR1 and CDR2 (germline): DFQATT, SNEGSKA (reference sequence). J was trimmed by 4 bases and V by 8 bases; bases with no gene match: 10. The CDR3 region is CSTTGAQTTEAFF. The CDR3 DNA sequence: TGCAGTACTACAGGGGCCCAAACCACTGAAGCTTTCTTT.

The chain uses TRBV6-1 and TRBJ1-1; the D is unclear. The CDR3 is 12 residues long. V gave up 2 bases and J gave up 11 bases, with 12 bases separating them. CDR1 MNHNS and CDR2 SASEGT come from the germline V gene. CDR3 protein: CASSEWVGRAFF. DNA of the CDR3: TGTGCCAGCAGTGAATGGGTCGGAAGGGCTTTCTTT.

This clonotype came up once. The rearrangement links TRBV4-3 to TRBJ2-3; 7 bases are a match to TRBD1. The CDR3 extends over 15 amino acids. Trimming took 1 base from V and 5 from J; bases not matched to a gene: 6. CDR1 is LGHNA and CDR2 is YSLEER in the germline V gene. CDR3 loop: CASSQVDRSRDTQYF. The CDR3 DNA follows: TGCGCCAGCAGCCAAGTGGACAGGAGTAGAGATACGCAGTATTTT.